One and the same sample provided the 19 T cell receptor beta chains below, sequenced in a study of graft-versus-host responses after intestinal transplantation. The method was immunoSEQ multiplex PCR; TCRdb's version includes in-frame clones alone and lacks a portion of them. The repertoire has some 130,000 clones, 90% to 95% of them found once; the top ten carry roughly 0.12%. Their target antigens are unknown. Here the sequenced sample was unstimulated CD4+ T cells sorted from spleen or lymph node cells, taken before intestinal transplant. The origin of the receptors is a human donor who received an intestinal transplant.

The rearrangement uses TRBV28 and TRBJ1-2; no clear D. The V end lost 1 base, the J end lost 8 bases, and 14 bases lay between the germline ends. There are 14 residues in the CDR3. Germline values: CDR1 MDHEN, CDR2 SYDVKM. CDR3 amino acids: CASSLSGSRGGYTF. Here the CDR3 DNA reads TGTGCCAGCAGTTTATCCGGAAGCCGCGGAGGCTACACCTTC.

V and J are TRBV28 and TRBJ1-3; 9 bases align to TRBD1. The CDR3 has 14 amino acids. The V gene end was trimmed by 7 bases and the J gene end by 5 bases; junction bases not matched to a gene: 6. Germline V lookup: CDR1 MDHEN, CDR2 SYDVKM. CDR3 in amino acids: CASTLGQGRNTIYF. The CDR3 DNA follows: TGTGCCAGCACTCTGGGACAGGGCAGAAACACCATATATTTT.

V usage is TRBV13 and J usage is TRBJ2-6; D not certain. The germline V gene has CDR1 PRHDT and CDR2 FYEKMQ (reference sequence). Trimming removed 1 base at V and 0 bases at J, with 10 bases between. CDR3 length: 17 residues. The CDR3 spells CASSLASIPSGANVLTF. The CDR3, as DNA: TGTGCCAGCAGCTTAGCCTCCATCCCCTCTGGGGCCAACGTCCTGACTTTC.

As concerns this clone: A junction end diverges from the germline sequence, so it may reflect a read error. The chain has TRBV6-1 and TRBJ2-1, with 8 bases identical to TRBD2. Germline V lookup: CDR1 MNHNS, CDR2 SASEGT. CDR3 length: 14 amino acids. The DNA for the CDR3 is TGTGCCAGCAGCGAAGCGGGAGTCGGTTTTGAGCAGTTCTTC. It specifies CASSEAGVGFEQFF.

The chain has TRBV5-1 and TRBJ2-1; either TRBD1 or TRBD2 may supply D (5 bases each). Germline V gene sequence: CDR1 SGHRS, CDR2 YFSETQ. Trimming pared 3 bases from V and 4 bases from J, leaving 20 bases between. The CDR3 totals 17 residues. The CDR3 nucleotides are TGCGCCAGCAGCTCCCGGGACCCCGCGTCTGCATACAATGAGCAGTTCTTC. Amino acid sequence: CASSSRDPASAYNEQFF.

V is TRBV27 and J is TRBJ2-7, with 7 bases fitting TRBD2. Trimming took 2 bases from V and 3 from J; bases not matched to a gene: 10. The CDR3 totals 16 residues. Germline CDR1 is MNHEY and CDR2 is SMNVEV (reference sequence). The CDR3 is CASSLNGLVGFYEQYF. In nucleotides, the CDR3 is TGTGCCAGCAGTTTAAACGGACTAGTTGGGTTCTACGAGCAGTACTTC.

The CDR3 reads CASGDRAGNGELFF. CDR3 DNA sequence: TGTGCCAGCGGTGACAGGGCAGGCAACGGGGAGCTGTTTTTT. The V gene is TRBV6-5, the J gene TRBJ2-2, with 7 bases aligning to TRBD1. This CDR3 region has 14 residues. The germline V gene has CDR1 MNHEY and CDR2 SVGAGI. Unmatched junction bases numbered 10, after V lost 8 bases and J lost 7 bases.

Worth noting for this clone: Because it lacks the conserved phenylalanine or tryptophan at the end, this CDR3 is likely a read error. The rearrangement joins TRBV6-6 to TRBJ1-1; possibly TRBD1 for D (6 bases). V was clipped by 6 bases and J by 1 base, with 9 bases between them. The CDR3 totals 13 residues. Germline CDR1 is MNHNY and CDR2 is SVGAGI (reference sequence). CDR3 amino acids: CASRDRTNTEAFL. CDR3 DNA: TGTGCCAGCAGAGACAGGACGAACACTGAAGCTTTCCTT.

The CDR3 nucleotides read TGTGCCAGCAGTGAGGTTAAGAAGGGACAAAAACTGTTTTTT. Its translation: CASSEVKKGQKLFF. V and J are TRBV25-1 and TRBJ1-4; weak D call: TRBD1 (5 bases). V lost 3 bases and J 9 bases, leaving 14 bases between the germline ends. The germline gives CDR1 MGHDK, CDR2 SYGVNS. This CDR3 region has 14 residues.

This chain connects TRBV27 to TRBJ2-5; D call uncertain. Germline CDR1 is MNHEY and CDR2 is SMNVEV (reference sequence). Trimming pared 7 bases from V and 5 bases from J, leaving 20 bases between. The CDR3 has 15 residues. In DNA, the CDR3 is TGTGCCAGCACCCCTCGTTATGGCTCCAAGGAGACCCAGTACTTC. As protein: CASTPRYGSKETQYF.

The chain couples TRBV6-5 to TRBJ2-4, with TRBD1 as a possible D gene (5 bases). Germline assignment: CDR1 MNHEY and CDR2 SVGAGI. With 2 bases removed from V and 7 bases from J, the gap between germline ends came to 12 bases. The CDR3 is 14 amino acids. CDR3 sequence reads: CASSYGRVGNIQYF. The CDR3 nucleotides are TGTGCCAGCAGTTACGGCAGGGTAGGGAACATTCAGTACTTC.

The chain recombines TRBV5-8 with TRBJ2-5, with D uncertain. Germline-derived CDR1 and CDR2 are SGHTS and YDEGEE. CDR3 length equals 15 residues. The V end was cut by 0 bases, the J end by 3 bases, with 12 bases between. Here the CDR3 reads CASSLDGWAKETQYF. CDR3 in DNA: TGTGCCAGCAGCTTGGATGGGTGGGCGAAAGAGACCCAGTACTTC.

The genes are TRBV5-1 and TRBJ1-1; a weak D match, TRBD1 (6 bases). CDR3 length equals 14 residues. Trimming shortened V by 4 bases and J by 0 bases, and 10 bases separated the two germline ends. Per the germline V gene, CDR1 is SGHRS and CDR2 is YFSETQ. The CDR3: CASSLQGMNTEAFF. As DNA, the CDR3 is TGCGCCAGCAGCCTACAGGGTATGAACACTGAAGCTTTCTTT. Complete variable domain (other parts from reference TRBV5-1 and TRBJ1-1): KAGVTQTPRYLIKTRGQQVTLSCSPISGHRSVSWYQQTPGQGLQFLFEYFSETQRNKGNFPGRFSGRQFSNSRSEMNVSTLELGDSALYLCASSLQGMNTEAFFGQGTRLTVV.

The gene calls are TRBV5-6 and TRBJ1-1; D gene uncertain. This CDR3 has 14 residues. Per germline, CDR1 SGHDT and CDR2 YYEEEE. Trimming pared 0 bases from V and 1 base from J, leaving 7 bases between. This CDR3 is CASSLGRKNTEAFF. CDR3 in DNA: TGTGCCAGCAGCTTGGGACGGAAGAACACTGAAGCTTTCTTT.

This chain joins TRBV11-3 and TRBJ2-7; 8 bases align to TRBD1. Germline V CDR1 and CDR2: SGHNT, YENEEA. With 5 bases clipped from V and 1 base from J, the junction kept 10 bases outside the gene matches. There are 16 residues in the CDR3. CDR3 sequence (DNA): TGTGCCAGCAGCGCTGGGCTCCGGGACAGGTCCTACGAGCAGTACTTC. This translates into CASSAGLRDRSYEQYF.

The chain couples TRBV5-1 to TRBJ1-3; TRBD1 is a possible D gene (6 bases). Trimming stripped 6 bases from V and 1 base from J, with 20 bases between. This CDR3 is built from 17 residues. Germline loops: CDR1 SGHRS, CDR2 YFSETQ. The CDR3 spells CASKPEWDKLSGNTIYF. The CDR3 nucleotides read TGCGCCAGCAAACCCGAGTGGGACAAACTATCTGGAAACACCATATATTTT.

This chain joins TRBV6-1 and TRBJ1-4, with D perhaps TRBD1 (6 bases). Germline V gene data show CDR1 as MNHNS and CDR2 as SASEGT. V dropped 10 bases and J dropped 4 bases, with 13 bases sitting between them. CDR3 size: 13 residues. CDR3 residues: CATGQTLNEKLFF. The CDR3 DNA reads TGTGCCACCGGACAGACCCTTAATGAAAAACTGTTTTTT.

As concerns this clone: One end of the junction does not line up with germline, which may come from a read error. This chain links TRBV5-8 with TRBJ2-5; TRBD1 matches at 8 bases. The CDR3 is 14 residues long. CDR1 and CDR2 (germline): SGHTS, YDEGEE. CDR3 region: CASRFSGQGETQYF. In nucleotides, the CDR3 is TGTGCCAGCCGCTTTTCTGGACAGGGTGAGACCCAGTACTTC.

V and J are TRBV2 and TRBJ1-5; 8 positions agree with TRBD1. CDR3 length: 15 amino acids. Trimming removed 6 bases from V and 4 bases from J; junction bases left unmatched: 8. CDR1 and CDR2 from the germline V gene are SNHLY and FYNNEI. The CDR3 bases are TGTGCCAGCAGCAGTTCCTGGACAGGGAATCAGCCCCAGCATTTT. It codes for CASSSSWTGNQPQHF.